These T cell receptor beta chains were read from a single sample in a study of Graves' ophthalmopathy and Graves' hyperthyroidism. TCRdb reanalysed the multiplex PCR reads using MiXCR and keeps one entry per CDR3 protein. This table holds around 520,000 distinct CDR3 sequences, 39% found once. Material: peripheral blood or thyroid tissue (not recorded which). The receptors were sampled from an adult man with Graves' hyperthyroidism. The CDR3 runs from the conserved cysteine through the conserved F or W. Fields, in order: D gene, V gene, clone size, J gene, CDR3 protein, CDR3 DNA. The D gene is left open where the match is weak. Where a row states a size, it is once, few, many or the class of an expanded clone; other rows omit it.

TRBD1	TRBV10-3	NA	TRBJ1-2	CAISESDRVNYGYTF	TGTGCCATCAGTGAGTCGGACAGGGTGAACTATGGCTACACCTTC
NA	TRBV2	NA	TRBJ1-2	CASSPLLPSGYGYTF	TGTGCCAGCAGTCCCCTACTACCCTCGGGCTATGGCTACACCTTC
NA	TRBV15	NA	TRBJ1-6	CATSRDRGADSPLHF	TGTGCCACCAGCAGAGATCGGGGCGCGGATTCACCCCTCCACTTT
NA	TRBV9	NA	TRBJ2-2	CASGKSGAATGEPFF	TGTGCCAGCGGCAAGTCTGGGGCCGCCACCGGGGAGCCGTTTTTT
TRBD2	TRBV25-1	NA	TRBJ2-1	CASSLGLASNEQFF	TGTGCCAGCAGCCTGGGACTAGCGTCCAATGAGCAGTTCTTC
NA	TRBV6-5	many	TRBJ1-1	CASSYSTQGNEAFF	TGTGCCAGCAGTTACTCGACCCAGGGGAATGAAGCTTTCTTT
NA	TRBV6-6	NA	TRBJ2-3	CASSYRRTDTQYF	TGTGCCAGCAGTTATCGGAGAACAGATACGCAGTATTTT
NA	TRBV2	many	TRBJ2-5	CASSKAQETQYF	TGTGCCAGCAGCAAAGCCCAAGAGACCCAGTACTTC
TRBD1	TRBV20-1	many	TRBJ1-4	CSALQGLGNEKLFF	TGCAGTGCATTACAGGGGCTGGGTAATGAAAAACTGTTTTTT
NA	TRBV2	many	TRBJ2-2	CASSEGWGTGELFF	TGTGCCAGCAGTGAGGGCTGGGGTACCGGGGAGCTGTTTTTT
NA	TRBV25-1	many	TRBJ2-2	CASSEHSNTGELFF	TGTGCCAGCAGTGAACACTCGAACACCGGGGAGCTGTTTTTT
TRBD2	TRBV29-1	NA	TRBJ2-1	CSFLGGSGIRYNEQFF	TGCAGCTTCCTGGGGGGGAGCGGGATTCGCTACAATGAGCAGTTCTTC
NA	TRBV19	many	TRBJ2-5	CACSTGSVRETQYF	TGTGCCTGTTCAACAGGGAGCGTAAGAGAGACCCAGTACTTC
NA	TRBV2	many	TRBJ2-2	CASSDGFPGELFF	TGTGCCAGCAGTGATGGGTTCCCCGGGGAGCTGTTTTTT
NA	TRBV19	many	TRBJ1-6	CATKDSYNSPLHF	TGTGCCACCAAGGATTCCTATAATTCACCCCTCCACTTT
NA	TRBV19	many	TRBJ1-1	CASSGYTEAFF	TGCGCCAGCAGCGGTTACACTGAAGCTTTCTTT
NA	TRBV29-1	many	TRBJ1-2	CSVEGAIGRDGYTF	TGCAGCGTTGAGGGGGCTATAGGGCGCGATGGCTACACCTTC
NA	TRBV24-1	NA	TRBJ2-5	CATSDWDGETQYF	TGTGCCACCAGTGACTGGGACGGAGAGACCCAGTACTTC
NA	TRBV6-1	many	TRBJ1-1	CASSEYLNTEAFF	TGTGCCAGCAGTGAATATCTGAACACTGAAGCTTTCTTT
TRBD1	TRBV7-3	NA	TRBJ1-2	CASRVTGGYGYTF	TGTGCCAGCAGGGTCACAGGGGGCTATGGCTACACCTTC
TRBD1	TRBV5-1	NA	TRBJ1-2	CAGSPTPGTGPGYTF	TGTGCCGGCAGCCCGACTCCTGGGACAGGTCCCGGCTACACCTTC
TRBD1	TRBV24-1	many	TRBJ2-7	CATSRGTAYEQYF	TGTGCCACCAGTAGAGGGACAGCCTACGAGCAGTACTTC
TRBD1	TRBV20-1	NA	TRBJ1-5	CSEVGQDQPQHF	TGCAGTGAAGTAGGACAGGATCAGCCCCAGCATTTT
NA	TRBV28	NA	TRBJ2-7	CASKRGDSYEQYF	TGTGCCAGTAAACGAGGCGACTCCTACGAGCAGTACTTC
TRBD1	TRBV5-1	few	TRBJ1-6	CASSVDRAVNSPLHF	TGCGCCAGCAGCGTGGACAGGGCGGTAAATTCACCCCTCCACTTT